The 13 T cell receptor beta chains below come from one sample, sequenced in a study of shared clonotypes between healthy human individuals. Sequenced by immunoSEQ multiplex PCR; TCRdb stores in-frame clones only, minus some. The table includes about 680,000 clones, around 73% detected once. Sequences were obtained from memory CD4+ T cells sorted from blood. The subset here: CD45RA-negative fraction. These receptors all stem from a woman in her 30s in good health.

This clone was observed a few times. This chain uses TRBV25-1 with TRBJ1-5; D gene ambiguous. The CDR3 covers 12 residues. Germline V CDR1 and CDR2: MGHDK, SYGVNS. The V gene lost 2 bases and the J gene lost 6 bases, with 5 bases spanning the gap. The CDR3 loop is CASSEKGQPQHF. The CDR3 DNA reads TGTGCCAGCAGTGAAAAGGGTCAGCCCCAGCATTTT.

This clone was counted a few times. This sequence joins TRBV11-2 and TRBJ2-7; a weak D match, TRBD1 (6 bases). Trimming shortened V by 5 bases and J by 4 bases, and 15 bases separated the two germline ends. The CDR3 has 14 residues. CDR1 SGHAT and CDR2 FQNNGV come from the germline V gene. CDR3 sequence reads: CASSPSAGAYEQYF. The CDR3 nucleotides are TGTGCCAGCAGCCCCAGTGCAGGGGCTTACGAGCAGTACTTC.

The chain is built from TRBV7-8 and TRBJ1-5; 10 bases map to TRBD1. Looked up from germline, CDR1 is SGHVS and CDR2 is FQNEAQ. CDR3 length: 15 amino acids. J was trimmed by 5 bases and V by 3 bases; bases with no gene match: 4. CDR3 amino acids: CASSFGQGVDQPQHF. The CDR3 nucleotides read TGTGCCAGCAGCTTCGGACAGGGGGTTGATCAGCCCCAGCATTTT. The full variable domain, rest sourced from reference TRBV7-8 and TRBJ1-5, is GAGVSQSPRYKVAKRGQDVALRCDPISGHVSLFWYQQALGQGPEFLTYFQNEAQLDKSGLPSDRFFAERPEGSVSTLKIQRTQQEDSAVYLCASSFGQGVDQPQHFGDGTRLSIL.

The chain has TRBV9 and TRBJ1-2; no clear D. The germline V gene encodes CDR1 SGDLS and CDR2 YYNGEE. The V end was cut by 4 bases, the J end by 2 bases, with 9 bases between. The CDR3 has 13 residues. The CDR3 bases are TGTGCCAGCAGCCTGCTGGGAAACTATGGCTACACCTTC. This encodes CASSLLGNYGYTF. Combining the CDR3 with reference TRBV9 and TRBJ1-2 gives the whole variable domain DSGVTQTPKHLITATGQRVTLRCSPRSGDLSVYWYQQSLDQGLQFLIQYYNGEERAKGNILERFSAQQFPDLHSELNLSSLELGDSALYFCASSLLGNYGYTFGSGTRLTVV.

The chain joins TRBV23-1 to TRBJ2-6; D is unresolved. TRBV23-1 is noted as an ORF with a role that remains uncertain. This CDR3 has 15 amino acids. Trimming cost V 1 base and J 0 bases, with 4 bases left between them. The CDR3 here is CASSQFHSGANVLTF. In nucleotides, the CDR3 is TGCGCCAGCAGTCAATTTCACTCTGGGGCCAACGTCCTGACTTTC.

In this sample, this clone turned up once. The V call is TRBV28, the J call TRBJ1-2, with TRBD1 matching over 7 bases. CDR1 and CDR2 from the germline V gene are MDHEN and SYDVKM. The CDR3 totals 14 residues. The V gene end was trimmed by 2 bases and the J gene end by 4 bases; junction bases not matched to a gene: 4. The CDR3 nucleotides read TGTGCCAGCAGTTTAAGGGGGCCGAGCTATGGCTACACCTTC. Amino acid sequence: CASSLRGPSYGYTF.

V gene TRBV4-1 combines with J gene TRBJ2-7, with 10 bases that match TRBD2. Losses at the gene ends were 1 base for V and 5 bases for J; bases not matched to a gene: 11. The CDR3 is 17 amino acids. Germline CDR1 is MGHRA and CDR2 is YSYEKL. The CDR3 sequence is CASSQGKAGGPSNEQYF. As DNA, the CDR3 is TGCGCCAGCAGCCAAGGGAAAGCGGGAGGGCCCTCGAACGAGCAGTACTTC.

Of note for this clone: The identical CDR3 is also encoded by other nucleotide sequences in the sample. The V call is TRBV7-8, the J call TRBJ1-1; D is undetermined. Germline V gene sequence: CDR1 SGHVS, CDR2 FQNEAQ. The germline V and J ends were trimmed by 5 bases and 3 bases, with 10 bases remaining between them. This CDR3 has 13 amino acids. CDR3 sequence reads: CASSTQRDTEAFF. CDR3 coding DNA: TGTGCCAGCAGCACTCAAAGGGACACTGAAGCTTTCTTT.

This clone was detected only a few times. The V and J genes are TRBV5-1 and TRBJ1-3, with 8 bases aligning to TRBD1. In germline, CDR1 is SGHRS, CDR2 YFSETQ. V lost 3 bases, J lost 7 bases, and 6 bases stayed unmatched. CDR3 length: 14 residues. CDR3 sequence: CASSSSGGPNTIYF. The CDR3 nucleotides are TGCGCCAGCAGCTCGTCAGGGGGCCCGAACACCATATATTTT. The complete variable domain, with remaining parts taken from reference TRBV5-1 and TRBJ1-3, reads KAGVTQTPRYLIKTRGQQVTLSCSPISGHRSVSWYQQTPGQGLQFLFEYFSETQRNKGNFPGRFSGRQFSNSRSEMNVSTLELGDSALYLCASSSSGGPNTIYFGEGSWLTVV.

This sequence joins TRBV7-9 and TRBJ2-5; 9 bases align to TRBD2. The CDR3 runs to 16 residues. V was clipped by 2 bases and J by 1 base; unmatched bases: 5. CDR1 is SEHNR and CDR2 is FQNEAQ in the germline V gene (reference sequence). As DNA, the CDR3 is TGTGCCAGCAGCTTACGGCGGGAGGGTCCCCAAGAGACCCAGTACTTC. Its translation is CASSLRREGPQETQYF.

The chain links TRBV9 to TRBJ2-1; 8 bases map to TRBD2. Germline V gives CDR1 SGDLS, CDR2 YYNGEE. V shed 1 base, J shed 4 bases, and the junction held 7 bases outside the gene matches. The CDR3 runs 16 residues. The DNA for the CDR3 is TGTGCCAGCAGCGTAACGGCACAGCGGGAGTACAATGAGCAGTTCTTC. Translated, it gives CASSVTAQREYNEQFF.

The chain uses TRBV18 and TRBJ1-1; D is uncertain. The CDR3 totals 14 residues. CDR1 KGHSH and CDR2 LQKENI come from the germline V gene. V was cut by 1 base and J by 6 bases, with 12 bases left in between. CDR3 nucleotide sequence: TGTGCCAGCTCACCACTTAAACAGTGGCCTGAAGCTTTCTTT. It codes for CASSPLKQWPEAFF.

This chain's CDR3 is CASYQHPSGTDTQYF. For the CDR3, the DNA is TGTGCCAGCTACCAGCACCCATCGGGGACAGATACGCAGTATTTT. This chain joins TRBV28 and TRBJ2-3; maybe TRBD2 (5 bases). This CDR3 comprises 15 residues. Trimming pared 8 bases from V and 3 bases from J, leaving 18 bases between. Germline V CDR1 and CDR2: MDHEN, SYDVKM.